The 19 T cell receptor beta chains below were found in one sample sequenced in a study of T cell responses to AZD1222 COVID-19 vaccine. The protocol was immunoSEQ multiplex PCR, while the TCRdb copy is restricted to in-frame clones and leaves out a portion. The repertoire holds just under 150,000 clones, with roughly 86% as singletons. The sample in question was peripheral blood, obtained 28 days after the second dose of the MenACWY control vaccine. These receptors all come from an adult who received the MenACWY meningococcal vaccine as a control.

This chain links TRBV19 with TRBJ2-1; the match to TRBD1 covers 7 bases. The CDR3 length is 13 residues. Trimming at V came to 3 bases and at J to 6 bases, leaving 2 bases not matched to a gene. The V gene's germline CDR1 is LNHDA and CDR2 SQIVND (reference sequence). The CDR3 coding sequence is TGTGCCAGTAGTATGGGACAGATCAATGAGCAGTTCTTC. Translated, it gives CASSMGQINEQFF. Using reference TRBV19 and TRBJ2-1 for the parts outside the CDR3, the full variable domain is DGGITQSPKYLFRKEGQNVTLSCEQNLNHDAMYWYRQDPGQGLRLIYYSQIVNDFQKGDIAEGYSVSREKKESFPLTVTSAQKNPTAFYLCASSMGQINEQFFGPGTRLTVL.

A word on this clone: Other DNA sequences within the sample encode an identical CDR3. The CDR3 loop reads CASSQVGGTEAFF. For the CDR3, the DNA is TGCGCCAGCAGCCAAGTGGGGGGGACTGAAGCTTTCTTT. V is TRBV4-1 and J is TRBJ1-1; possible D gene TRBD1, 5 bases. V dropped 1 base and J dropped 5 bases, with 8 bases sitting between them. Germline V gives CDR1 MGHRA, CDR2 YSYEKL. CDR3 length: 13 amino acids.

V and J are TRBV3-1 (or the pseudogene TRBV3-2) and TRBJ2-4; D is uncertain. Trimming shortened V by 1 base and J by 5 bases, and 3 bases separated the two germline ends. The CDR3 has 12 residues. Per the germline V gene, CDR1 is LGHDT and CDR2 is YNNKEL (reference sequence). The CDR3 region has the DNA TGTGCCAGCAGCCAAGCAGAAAACATTCAGTACTTC. It encodes CASSQAENIQYF.

This rearrangement joins TRBV6-2 or TRBV6-3 to TRBJ1-1; perhaps TRBD1 as D (6 bases). The ends were cut back, 2 bases at V and 1 base at J, with 11 bases in the middle. The CDR3 runs 15 residues. Germline CDR1 and CDR2: MNHEY and SVGEGT. The DNA for the CDR3 is TGTGCCAGCAGTTACGGGGGGGGGCGGAACACTGAAGCTTTCTTT. It encodes CASSYGGGRNTEAFF.

V usage is TRBV19 and J usage is TRBJ2-7; no reliable D call. V dropped 3 bases and J dropped 2 bases, with 14 bases sitting between them. The CDR3 is 15 amino acids. The V gene's germline CDR1 is LNHDA and CDR2 SQIVND (reference sequence). This CDR3 reads CASSIRPGTPYEQYF. DNA for the CDR3: TGTGCCAGTAGTATCCGGCCAGGTACCCCCTACGAGCAGTACTTC.

J is TRBJ1-5 and V is TRBV27; the D is unclear. The CDR3 runs 16 residues. Germline assignment: CDR1 MNHEY and CDR2 SMNVEV (reference sequence). V was shortened by 0 bases and J by 1 base, with 10 bases between the two germline ends. The CDR3 spells CASSLSFRGSNQPQHF. CDR3 sequence (DNA): TGTGCCAGCAGTTTATCGTTTCGCGGGAGCAATCAGCCCCAGCATTTT.

J is TRBJ1-1 and V is TRBV19; D uncertain. Germline lookup yields CDR1 LNHDA and CDR2 SQIVND (reference sequence). V lost 5 bases to trimming and J lost 1 base, with 11 bases between them. The CDR3 sequence is 14 residues long. This chain's CDR3 is CASSLPGRNTEAFF. As DNA, the CDR3 is TGTGCCAGTAGTCTACCCGGGAGGAACACTGAAGCTTTCTTT. The full variable domain, completed using reference TRBV19 and TRBJ1-1, is DGGITQSPKYLFRKEGQNVTLSCEQNLNHDAMYWYRQDPGQGLRLIYYSQIVNDFQKGDIAEGYSVSREKKESFPLTVTSAQKNPTAFYLCASSLPGRNTEAFFGQGTRLTVV.

The chain has TRBV7-2 and TRBJ2-5, with D tentatively TRBD1 (6 bases). CDR3 length: 12 amino acids. With 5 bases removed from V and 5 bases from J, the gap between germline ends came to 9 bases. Per the germline V gene, CDR1 is SGHTA and CDR2 is FQGNSA. CDR3 sequence reads: CASSPRGETQYF. For the CDR3, the DNA is TGTGCCAGCAGCCCTAGGGGGGAGACCCAGTACTTC. Full variable domain (missing parts from reference TRBV7-2 and TRBJ2-5): GAGVSQSPSNKVTEKGKDVELRCDPISGHTALYWYRQSLGQGLEFLIYFQGNSAPDKSGLPSDRFSAERTGGSVSTLTIQRTQQEDSAVYLCASSPRGETQYFGPGTRLLVL.

This rearrangement joins TRBV10-3 to TRBJ1-2; 8 bases are a match to TRBD1. CDR3 length: 16 amino acids. V shed 4 bases and J 8 bases; nucleotides not matched to a gene: 15. Germline CDR1 reads ENHRY; CDR2 reads SYGVKD. The CDR3 reads CAISGPPDRALGGYTF. The CDR3, as DNA: TGTGCCATCAGTGGTCCGCCGGACAGGGCCTTGGGGGGCTACACCTTC.

In this sample, this clone turned up once. V usage is TRBV25-1 and J usage is TRBJ2-2; 11 nucleotides match TRBD2. The CDR3 loop spans 17 amino acids. V shed 3 bases and J 6 bases; nucleotides not matched to a gene: 9. CDR1 is MGHDK and CDR2 is SYGVNS in the germline V gene. CDR3 in DNA: TGTGCCAGCAGTGAGGGACTAGCGGTCGGGTGGGCCGGGGAGCTGTTTTTT. Its protein product is CASSEGLAVGWAGELFF. Looking up the rest from reference TRBV25-1 and TRBJ2-2 gives the full variable domain: EADIYQTPRYLVIGTGKKITLECSQTMGHDKMYWYQQDPGMELHLIHYSYGVNSTEKGDLSSESTVSRIRTEHFPLTLESARPSHTSQYLCASSEGLAVGWAGELFFGEGSRLTVL.

The chain has TRBV5-1 and TRBJ2-7, with TRBD2 matching over 8 bases. CDR3 length: 15 residues. Germline CDR1 SGHRS, CDR2 YFSETQ. V gave up 3 bases and J gave up 5 bases; unmatched junction bases: 10. CDR3 nucleotides: TGCGCCAGCAGCTCTAGCGGGTTCGGTTATGACGAGCAGTACTTC. It codes for CASSSSGFGYDEQYF.

The genes are TRBV29-1 and TRBJ1-4; TRBD1 aligns across 8 bases. The CDR3 is 13 residues long. Germline V gene data show CDR1 as SQVTM and CDR2 as ANQGSEA. J gave up 8 bases and V 6 bases, and 8 bases lay outside the gene matches. This chain's CDR3 is CSVEDRVGEKLFF. The CDR3 coding sequence is TGCAGCGTCGAGGACAGGGTGGGAGAAAAACTGTTTTTT.

The rearrangement links TRBV12-3 or TRBV12-4 to TRBJ2-3; 8 bases agree with TRBD1. The CDR3 contains 12 residues. Losses at the gene ends were 10 bases for V and 4 bases for J; bases not matched to a gene: 4. The chain's CDR3 is CATGQGADTQYF. The CDR3 nucleotides read TGTGCCACCGGACAGGGCGCAGATACGCAGTATTTT.

V is TRBV11-2 and J is TRBJ1-3, with a possible D match to TRBD1 (6 bases). Germline V gene sequence: CDR1 SGHAT, CDR2 FQNNGV. The ends were cut back, 5 bases at V and 0 bases at J, with 23 bases in the middle. This CDR3 has 19 amino acids. As DNA, the CDR3 is TGTGCCAGCAGCATAAGGACAGTACAGGATCCCAGCTCTGGAAACACCATATATTTT. It yields the protein CASSIRTVQDPSSGNTIYF.

The rearrangement uses TRBV3-1 (or the pseudogene TRBV3-2) and TRBJ2-7; D remains ambiguous. The germline gives CDR1 LGHDT, CDR2 YNNKEL (reference sequence). V was cut by 4 bases and J by 3 bases, with 16 bases left in between. CDR3 length: 15 amino acids. This chain's CDR3 is CASSPDLDGYYEQYF. For the CDR3, the DNA is TGTGCCAGCAGCCCCGACTTGGACGGATACTACGAGCAGTACTTC.

The V gene is TRBV27, the J gene TRBJ2-5, with D possibly matching TRBD2 (5 bases). In germline, CDR1 is MNHEY, CDR2 SMNVEV (reference sequence). The CDR3 consists of 15 residues. Trimming cost V 5 bases and J 1 base, with 14 bases left between them. DNA for the CDR3: TGTGCCAGCAGTCCCACGGGGATTACCCAAGAGACCCAGTACTTC. It is translated as CASSPTGITQETQYF.

Note on this clone: Other nucleotide sequences in the sample specify the same CDR3. The chain combines TRBV4-3 with TRBJ1-2, with 7 bases fitting TRBD1. Looked up from germline, CDR1 is LGHNA and CDR2 is YSLEER. This CDR3 spans 15 amino acids. V lost 4 bases and J lost 0; bases outside the gene matches: 5. CDR3 region: CASSPRQGPNYGYTF. The CDR3, as DNA: TGCGCCAGCAGCCCTAGACAGGGCCCTAACTATGGCTACACCTTC.

This chain uses TRBV27 with TRBJ1-2; 10 bases are shared with TRBD1. The V gene's germline CDR1 is MNHEY and CDR2 SMNVEV (reference sequence). Trimming took 5 bases from V and 3 from J; bases not matched to a gene: 9. This CDR3 has 16 amino acids. CDR3: CASSPPRTGGYYGYTF. The CDR3 DNA follows: TGTGCCAGCAGTCCGCCCAGGACAGGGGGATACTATGGCTACACCTTC.

This sequence joins TRBV7-9 and TRBJ2-7; 9 bases fit TRBD1. The CDR3 loop spans 15 amino acids. Germline trimming cut 4 bases from V and 4 bases from J; bases unmatched to any gene: 8. Germline CDR1 and CDR2: SEHNR and FQNEAQ (reference sequence). CDR3 nucleotides: TGTGCCAGCAGCTCTTCCGGGACAGGGCCGTACGAGCAGTACTTC. It specifies CASSSSGTGPYEQYF.